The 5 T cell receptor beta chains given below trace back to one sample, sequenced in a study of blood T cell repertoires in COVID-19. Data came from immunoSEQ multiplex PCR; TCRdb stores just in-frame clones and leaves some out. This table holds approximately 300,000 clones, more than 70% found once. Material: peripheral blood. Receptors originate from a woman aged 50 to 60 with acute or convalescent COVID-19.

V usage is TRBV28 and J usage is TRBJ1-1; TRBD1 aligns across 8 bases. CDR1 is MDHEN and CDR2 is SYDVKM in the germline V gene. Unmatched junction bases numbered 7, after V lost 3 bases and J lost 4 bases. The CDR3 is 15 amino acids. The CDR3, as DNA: TGTGCCAGCAGTTTTGTTACAGGGGGAGGCACTGAAGCTTTCTTT. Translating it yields CASSFVTGGGTEAFF.

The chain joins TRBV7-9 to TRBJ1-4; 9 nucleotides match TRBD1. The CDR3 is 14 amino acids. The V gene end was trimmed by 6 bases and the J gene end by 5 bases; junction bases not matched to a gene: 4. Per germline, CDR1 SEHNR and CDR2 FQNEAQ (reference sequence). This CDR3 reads CASRTGTGNEKLFF. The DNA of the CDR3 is TGTGCCAGCAGGACCGGGACAGGGAATGAAAAACTGTTTTTT.

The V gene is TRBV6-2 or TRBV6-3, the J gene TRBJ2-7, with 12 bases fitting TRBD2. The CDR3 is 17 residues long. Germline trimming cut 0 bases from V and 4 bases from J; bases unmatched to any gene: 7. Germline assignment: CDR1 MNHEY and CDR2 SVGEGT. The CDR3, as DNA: TGTGCCAGCAGTTACTCCTCTAGCGGGAGGGCCAAGTACGAGCAGTACTTC. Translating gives CASSYSSSGRAKYEQYF.

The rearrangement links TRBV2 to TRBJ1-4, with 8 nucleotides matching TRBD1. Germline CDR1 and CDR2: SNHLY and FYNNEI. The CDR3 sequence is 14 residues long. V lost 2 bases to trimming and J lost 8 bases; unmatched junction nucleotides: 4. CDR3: CASSERRGREKLFF. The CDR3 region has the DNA TGTGCCAGCAGTGAACGCAGGGGGCGAGAAAAACTGTTTTTT.

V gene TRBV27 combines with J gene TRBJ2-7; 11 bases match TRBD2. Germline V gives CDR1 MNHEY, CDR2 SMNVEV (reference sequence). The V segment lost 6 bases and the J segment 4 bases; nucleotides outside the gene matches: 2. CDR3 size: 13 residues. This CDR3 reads CASRASGRYEQYF. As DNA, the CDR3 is TGTGCCAGCAGGGCTAGCGGGAGGTACGAGCAGTACTTC.